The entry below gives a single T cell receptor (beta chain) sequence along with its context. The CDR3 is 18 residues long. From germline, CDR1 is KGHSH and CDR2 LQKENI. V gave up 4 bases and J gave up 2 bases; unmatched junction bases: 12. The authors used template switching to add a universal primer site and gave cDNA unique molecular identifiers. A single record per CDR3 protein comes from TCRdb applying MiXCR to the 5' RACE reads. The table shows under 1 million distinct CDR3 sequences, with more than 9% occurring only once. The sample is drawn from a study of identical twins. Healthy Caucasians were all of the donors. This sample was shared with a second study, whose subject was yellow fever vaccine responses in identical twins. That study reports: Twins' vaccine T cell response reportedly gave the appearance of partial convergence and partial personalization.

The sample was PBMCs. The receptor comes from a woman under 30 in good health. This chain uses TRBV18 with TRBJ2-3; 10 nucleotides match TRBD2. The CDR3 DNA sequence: TGTGCCAGCTCACTAAGAACTCTAGCGGGGGAGTCCACAGATACGCAGTATTTT. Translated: CASSLRTLAGESTDTQYF.